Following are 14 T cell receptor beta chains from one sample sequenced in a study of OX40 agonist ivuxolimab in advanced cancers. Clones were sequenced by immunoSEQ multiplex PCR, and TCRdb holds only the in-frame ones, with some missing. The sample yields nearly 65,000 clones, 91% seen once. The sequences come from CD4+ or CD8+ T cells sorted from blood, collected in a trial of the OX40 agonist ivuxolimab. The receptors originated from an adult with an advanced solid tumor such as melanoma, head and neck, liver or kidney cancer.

The CDR3 nucleotides read TGTGCCTGGACCTGGGTCAGGGGAGGAACTGAAGCTTTCTTT. Translating it yields CAWTWVRGGTEAFF. V and J are TRBV30 and TRBJ1-1; D is possibly TRBD1 (6 bases). V dropped 4 bases and J dropped 5 bases, with 17 bases sitting between them. From germline, CDR1 is GTSNPN and CDR2 SVGIG (reference sequence). This CDR3 has 14 amino acids.

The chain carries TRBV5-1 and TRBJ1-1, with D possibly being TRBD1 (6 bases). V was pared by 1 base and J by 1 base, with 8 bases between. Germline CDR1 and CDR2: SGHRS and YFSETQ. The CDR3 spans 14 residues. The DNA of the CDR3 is TGCGCCAGCAGCTTGACAGGGACGAACACTGAAGCTTTCTTT. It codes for CASSLTGTNTEAFF.

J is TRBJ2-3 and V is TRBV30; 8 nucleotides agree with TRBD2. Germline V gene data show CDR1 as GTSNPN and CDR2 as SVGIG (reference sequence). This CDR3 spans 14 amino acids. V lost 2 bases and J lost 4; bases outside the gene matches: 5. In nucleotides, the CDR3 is TGTGCCTGGAGTCTTAGCGGGGAGGCAGATACGCAGTATTTT. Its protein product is CAWSLSGEADTQYF. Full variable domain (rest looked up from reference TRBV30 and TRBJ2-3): SQTIHQWPATLVQPVGSPLSLECTVEGTSNPNLYWYRQAAGRGLQLLFYSVGIGQISSEVPQNLSASRPQDRQFILSSKKLLLSDSGFYLCAWSLSGEADTQYFGPGTRLTVL.

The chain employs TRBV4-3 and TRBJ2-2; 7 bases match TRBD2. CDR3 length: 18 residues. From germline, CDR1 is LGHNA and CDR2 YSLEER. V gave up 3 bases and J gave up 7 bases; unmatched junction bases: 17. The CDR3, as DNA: TGCGCCAGCAGCCAGGGGACCTGGACTAGGGCAGATAACGGGGAGCTGTTTTTT. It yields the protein CASSQGTWTRADNGELFF.

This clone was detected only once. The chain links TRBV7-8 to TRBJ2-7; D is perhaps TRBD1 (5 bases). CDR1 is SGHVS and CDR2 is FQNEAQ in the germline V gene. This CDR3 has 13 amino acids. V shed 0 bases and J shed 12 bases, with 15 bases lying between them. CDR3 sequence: CASSLALQGFLYV. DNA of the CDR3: TGTGCCAGCAGCTTAGCGCTCCAGGGCTTTCTGTACGTC.

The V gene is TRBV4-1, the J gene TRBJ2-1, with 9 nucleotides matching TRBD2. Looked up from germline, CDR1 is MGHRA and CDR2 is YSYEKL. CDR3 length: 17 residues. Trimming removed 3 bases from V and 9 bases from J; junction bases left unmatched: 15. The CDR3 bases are TGCGCCAGCAGCCAGGTACCGGGACTAGCCGGGATGGGTGAGCAGTTCTTC. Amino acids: CASSQVPGLAGMGEQFF.

The chain's CDR3 is CASSLTVDQTDTQYF. Here the CDR3 DNA reads TGTGCCAGCAGCTTAACAGTCGACCAGACAGATACGCAGTATTTT. The V and J genes are TRBV13 and TRBJ2-3; no clear D gene. The V gene lost 2 bases and the J gene lost 3 bases, with 12 bases spanning the gap. Germline V CDR1 and CDR2: PRHDT, FYEKMQ (reference sequence). This CDR3 is built from 15 residues.

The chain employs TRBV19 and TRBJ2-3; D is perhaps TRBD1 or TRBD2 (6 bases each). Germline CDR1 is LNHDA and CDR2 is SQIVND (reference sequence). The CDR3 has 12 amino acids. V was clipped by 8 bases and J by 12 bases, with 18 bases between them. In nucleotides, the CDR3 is TGTGCCAGTCAGGGGACTCGGGACTTACAGTATTTT. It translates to CASQGTRDLQYF.

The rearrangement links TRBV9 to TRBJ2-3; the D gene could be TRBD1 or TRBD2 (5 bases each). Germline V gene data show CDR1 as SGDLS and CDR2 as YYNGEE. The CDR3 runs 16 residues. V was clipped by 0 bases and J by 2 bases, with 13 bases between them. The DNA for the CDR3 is TGTGCCAGCAGCGTAGCTACCGGGACGTTCACAGATACGCAGTATTTT. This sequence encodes CASSVATGTFTDTQYF.

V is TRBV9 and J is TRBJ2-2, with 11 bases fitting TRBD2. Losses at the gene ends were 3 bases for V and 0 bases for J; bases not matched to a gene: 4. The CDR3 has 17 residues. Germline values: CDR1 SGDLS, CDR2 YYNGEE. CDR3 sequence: CASSGETSGANTGELFF. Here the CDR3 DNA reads TGTGCCAGCAGCGGAGAGACTAGCGGGGCGAACACCGGGGAGCTGTTTTTT.

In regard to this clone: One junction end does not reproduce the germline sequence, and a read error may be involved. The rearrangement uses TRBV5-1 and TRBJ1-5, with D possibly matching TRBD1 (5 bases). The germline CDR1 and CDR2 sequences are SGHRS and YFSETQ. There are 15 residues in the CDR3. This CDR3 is CAGSWDGISNQPQHF. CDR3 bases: TGCGCCGGCAGCTGGGACGGTATTAGCAATCAGCCCCAGCATTTT.

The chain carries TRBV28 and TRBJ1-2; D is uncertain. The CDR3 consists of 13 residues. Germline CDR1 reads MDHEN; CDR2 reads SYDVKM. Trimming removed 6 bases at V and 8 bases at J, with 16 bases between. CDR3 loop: CASSPLGYAGYTF. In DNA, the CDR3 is TGTGCCAGCAGCCCTTTAGGGTACGCCGGCTACACCTTC.

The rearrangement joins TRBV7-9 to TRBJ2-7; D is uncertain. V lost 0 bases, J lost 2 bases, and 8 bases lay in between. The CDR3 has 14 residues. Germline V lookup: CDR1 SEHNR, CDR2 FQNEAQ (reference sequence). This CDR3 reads CASSLAHEPYEQYF. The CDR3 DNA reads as TGTGCCAGCAGCTTAGCGCATGAGCCCTACGAGCAGTACTTC.

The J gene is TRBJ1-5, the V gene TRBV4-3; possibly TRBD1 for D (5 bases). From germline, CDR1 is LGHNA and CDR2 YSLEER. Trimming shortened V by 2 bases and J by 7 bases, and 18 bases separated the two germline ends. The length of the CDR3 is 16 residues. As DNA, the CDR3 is TGCGCCAGCAGCCAAACCTTACTGGTTGAGGGGCAGCCCCAGCATTTT. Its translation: CASSQTLLVEGQPQHF.